The 31 T cell receptor beta chains presented below share a single source sample, sequenced in a study of Graves' ophthalmopathy and Graves' hyperthyroidism. TCR beta CDR3 regions were amplified from RNA transcripts. In the first round, RT-PCR was carried out with HTBI primers, and a multiplex PCR formed the second round. TCRdb analysed the multiplex PCR reads with MiXCR anew, one entry per CDR3 protein. The sample contains 600,000 to 700,000 distinct CDR3 sequences, roughly 39% of which appear only once. Material for sequencing was peripheral blood. The receptors derive from an adult man with Graves' ophthalmopathy.

The chain employs TRBV19 and TRBJ2-5, with unresolved D. This CDR3 spans 13 amino acids. Germline loops: CDR1 LNHDA, CDR2 SQIVND (reference sequence). The V end was cut by 3 bases, the J end by 2 bases, with 7 bases between. CDR3 sequence: CASSIHRQETQYF. DNA for the CDR3: TGTGCCAGTAGTATCCACAGACAAGAGACCCAGTACTTC. Full variable domain (remainder filled in from reference TRBV19 and TRBJ2-5): DGGITQSPKYLFRKEGQNVTLSCEQNLNHDAMYWYRQDPGQGLRLIYYSQIVNDFQKGDIAEGYSVSREKKESFPLTVTSAQKNPTAFYLCASSIHRQETQYFGPGTRLLVL.

This clonotype has just a few counts. The chain joins TRBV20-1 to TRBJ2-7; 13 nucleotides align to TRBD2. With V trimmed by 0 bases and J by 7 bases, 6 bases remained unmatched. CDR3 length: 15 residues. CDR1 and CDR2 (germline): DFQATT, SNEGSKA (reference sequence). CDR3: CSARDRTSGSREQYF. In DNA, the CDR3 is TGCAGTGCTAGAGATCGGACTAGCGGGAGTCGGGAGCAGTACTTC.

The table lists this clonotype with a count of one. The chain recombines TRBV20-1 with TRBJ2-3; 8 bases agree with TRBD2. Per germline, CDR1 DFQATT and CDR2 SNEGSKA (reference sequence). With V trimmed by 8 bases and J by 2 bases, 15 bases remained unmatched. CDR3 length: 16 amino acids. The CDR3 spells CSSARGSGGITDTQYF. DNA of the CDR3: TGCAGTAGTGCTAGGGGTTCGGGGGGGATCACAGATACGCAGTATTTT.

This clonotype was seen ten or more times. The rearrangement links TRBV2 to TRBJ1-5; 7 nucleotides match TRBD1. V was pared by 5 bases and J by 0 bases, with 4 bases of the junction left unmatched. Germline V gene sequence: CDR1 SNHLY, CDR2 FYNNEI. The CDR3 is made up of 15 amino acids. CDR3 loop: CASSYEGASNQPQHF. The CDR3 nucleotides read TGTGCCAGCAGTTACGAGGGGGCTAGCAATCAGCCCCAGCATTTT.

This clonotype was detected a few times. The CDR3 here is CALGGRVGYGYTF. As DNA, the CDR3 is TGTGCTCTTGGGGGCAGGGTTGGCTATGGCTACACCTTC. This chain joins TRBV7-8 and TRBJ1-2, with D tentatively TRBD1 (6 bases). Germline assignment: CDR1 SGHVS and CDR2 FQNEAQ. CDR3 length: 13 amino acids.

This clonotype was seen only a few times. The chain carries TRBV10-3 and TRBJ1-5, with 7 bases identical to TRBD1. The CDR3 extends over 16 amino acids. Germline V gene data show CDR1 as ENHRY and CDR2 as SYGVKD. Trimming at V came to 10 bases and at J to 3 bases, leaving 15 bases not matched to a gene. For the CDR3, the DNA is TGTGCCAGCAGGCCAAGGGGGCAGGTCTTCAATCAGCCCCAGCATTTT. Its translation is CASRPRGQVFNQPQHF.

The V gene is TRBV10-3, the J gene TRBJ2-2; D remains unclear. The CDR3 is 12 residues long. V dropped 0 bases and J dropped 9 bases, with 5 bases sitting between them. From germline, CDR1 is ENHRY and CDR2 SYGVKD. Here the CDR3 reads CAISESRRELFF. For the CDR3, the DNA is TGTGCCATCAGTGAGTCCCGCCGGGAGCTGTTTTTT.

CDR3 DNA sequence: TGTGCCAGCTTAGGGACAGGGGATTCTTCACCCCTCCACTTT. This encodes CASLGTGDSSPLHF. The chain combines TRBV2 with TRBJ1-6; 10 bases agree with TRBD1. V trimming: 8 bases; J trimming: 9 bases; junction bases outside the gene matches: 7. CDR3 size: 14 residues. Germline CDR1 reads SNHLY; CDR2 reads FYNNEI.

The genes are TRBV7-9 and TRBJ1-5; 7 bases fit TRBD1. Germline V gives CDR1 SEHNR, CDR2 FQNEAQ (reference sequence). V dropped 5 bases and J dropped 5; count of bases not matched to a gene: 6. The CDR3 extends over 14 amino acids. DNA of the CDR3: TGTGCCAGCAGCGCGCACAGGGGAGATCAGCCCCAGCATTTT. Protein: CASSAHRGDQPQHF.

This clonotype was seen at least ten times. The chain links TRBV19 to TRBJ1-1; no firm D call. This CDR3 contains 12 residues. Germline V gene lookup returns CDR1 LNHDA and CDR2 SQIVND (reference sequence). V dropped 5 bases and J dropped 2 bases, with 6 bases sitting between them. The CDR3 region has the DNA TGTGCCAGTAGTGTTCACAACACTGAAGCTTTCTTT. Translation: CASSVHNTEAFF.

This clonotype was picked up many times. The gene calls are TRBV19 and TRBJ1-2; D uncertain. CDR1 and CDR2 from the germline V gene are LNHDA and SQIVND (reference sequence). Trimming took 4 bases from V and 8 from J, leaving 14 bases between them. CDR3 length: 13 residues. This CDR3 is CASSTVPRSGYTF. The CDR3 nucleotides are TGTGCCAGTAGTACCGTCCCTCGTTCAGGCTACACCTTC. Using reference TRBV19 and TRBJ1-2 for the parts outside the CDR3, the full variable domain is DGGITQSPKYLFRKEGQNVTLSCEQNLNHDAMYWYRQDPGQGLRLIYYSQIVNDFQKGDIAEGYSVSREKKESFPLTVTSAQKNPTAFYLCASSTVPRSGYTFGSGTRLTVV.

Comment on this clonotype: A much larger clone is a single base away; this may be a read error. CDR3 protein: CASSWDSFTGELFF. As DNA, the CDR3 is TGTGCCAGCAGTTGGGACAGCTTCACCGGGGAGCTGTTTTTT. The J gene is TRBJ2-2, the V gene TRBV2; 7 bases fit TRBD1. Germline values: CDR1 SNHLY, CDR2 FYNNEI. The CDR3 covers 14 residues. After removal of 5 bases from V and 4 bases from J, the junction contained 4 bases not matched to a gene.

This clonotype was counted ten times or more. The CDR3 sequence is CASSLDRVEAFF. The CDR3 bases are TGTGCCAGCAGTCTCGACAGAGTTGAAGCTTTCTTT. The rearrangement uses TRBV12-3 or TRBV12-4 and TRBJ1-1; D might be TRBD1 (5 bases). V lost 5 bases to trimming and J lost 7 bases, with 11 bases between them. The CDR3 contains 12 residues.

The chain has TRBV29-1 and TRBJ2-5; D perhaps matches TRBD1 (6 bases). V dropped 4 bases and J dropped 7 bases, with 16 bases sitting between them. Germline V gene data show CDR1 as SQVTM and CDR2 as ANQGSEA. CDR3 length: 13 amino acids. CDR3 in DNA: TGCAGCGTTGGTGGCCCTAGCAGGGGGACCCAGTACTTC. Translation gives CSVGGPSRGTQYF. Full variable domain (rest looked up from reference TRBV29-1 and TRBJ2-5): SAVISQKPSRDICQRGTSLTIQCQVDSQVTMMFWYRQQPGQSLTLIATANQGSEATYESGFVIDKFPISRPNLTFSTLTVSNMSPEDSSIYLCSVGGPSRGTQYFGPGTRLLVL.

A remark on this clonotype: Possible read error: a much larger clone is one base away. This chain uses TRBV13 with TRBJ2-7; D is unclear. The CDR3 consists of 14 residues. The V gene's germline CDR1 is PRHDT and CDR2 FYEKMQ (reference sequence). The CDR3 loop is CAGSLARPSYEQYF. The CDR3 bases are TGTGCCGGCAGCTTAGCTCGTCCATCCTACGAGCAGTACTTC.

The chain employs TRBV9 and TRBJ2-7; the match to TRBD1 covers 8 bases. Looked up from germline, CDR1 is SGDLS and CDR2 is YYNGEE. This CDR3 has 14 residues. V gave up 3 bases and J gave up 8 bases; unmatched junction bases: 10. The chain's CDR3 is CASSGGTGGYQQYF. In nucleotides, the CDR3 is TGTGCCAGCAGCGGGGGGACAGGAGGTTATCAGCAGTACTTC.

This clonotype was found many times. This chain joins TRBV7-8 and TRBJ2-2; TRBD1 matches at 9 bases. The CDR3 totals 15 residues. Germline V CDR1 and CDR2: SGHVS, FQNEAQ. The V and J ends lost 5 bases and 5 bases, in that order; junction bases with no gene match: 6. CDR3: CASSQTGGRTGELFF. In DNA, the CDR3 is TGTGCCAGCAGCCAGACAGGGGGGAGGACCGGGGAGCTGTTTTTT.

This clonotype was seen repeatedly, ten times or more. The chain is built from TRBV7-3 and TRBJ1-1; no firm D call. The CDR3 totals 13 residues. Trimming removed 5 bases from V and 1 base from J, with 8 bases in between. Germline CDR1 is SGHTA and CDR2 is FQGTGA. The CDR3 nucleotides are TGTGCCAGCAGCGCCGGAGCGAACACTGAAGCTTTCTTT. Translated, it gives CASSAGANTEAFF. Based on the CDR3 plus reference TRBV7-3 and TRBJ1-1, the full variable domain is GAGVSQTPSNKVTEKGKYVELRCDPISGHTALYWYRQSLGQGPEFLIYFQGTGAADDSGLPNDRFFAVRPEGSVSTLKIQRTERGDSAVYLCASSAGANTEAFFGQGTRLTVV.

Comments on this clonotype: Just one base apart from a much larger clone, this may be a read error. The CDR3 region has the DNA TGTGCCAGCAGCCCTTGGGACAGGCCCAATTCACCCCTCCACTTT. As protein: CASSPWDRPNSPLHF. The chain carries TRBV7-2 and TRBJ1-6; 8 positions match TRBD1. The CDR3 covers 15 residues. Germline V gene sequence: CDR1 SGHTA, CDR2 FQGNSA. Unmatched junction bases numbered 7, after V lost 5 bases and J lost 7 bases.

The V call is TRBV15, the J call TRBJ1-3; D uncertain. Germline V gene data show CDR1 as LNHNV and CDR2 as YYDKDF (reference sequence). CDR3 length equals 14 residues. Trimming cost V 1 base and J 4 bases, with 8 bases left between them. CDR3 DNA sequence: TGTGCCACCAGCAGAGTAGCGGCGGGAAACACCATATATTTT. Its protein is CATSRVAAGNTIYF. The whole variable domain, remainder taken from reference TRBV15 and TRBJ1-3, is DAMVIQNPRYQVTQFGKPVTLSCSQTLNHNVMYWYQQKSSQAPKLLFHYYDKDFNNEADTPDNFQSRRPNTSFCFLDIRSPGLGDTAMYLCATSRVAAGNTIYFGEGSWLTVV.

V is TRBV9 and J is TRBJ2-7; TRBD1 or TRBD2 may be the D gene (5 bases each). The CDR3 has 18 residues. The V gene lost 4 bases and the J gene lost 2 bases, with 25 bases spanning the gap. Germline CDR1 and CDR2: SGDLS and YYNGEE. The CDR3 sequence: CASSLSGGGWSDTYEQYF. CDR3 bases: TGTGCCAGCAGCTTAAGTGGGGGTGGTTGGAGCGACACCTACGAGCAGTACTTC.

This clonotype was seen at least ten times. This chain connects TRBV29-1 to TRBJ1-2; D possibly corresponds to TRBD1 (6 bases). The CDR3 is 13 amino acids. Trimming took off 5 bases at V and 4 bases at J, with 14 bases between the two ends. In germline, CDR1 is SQVTM, CDR2 ANQGSEA. The CDR3 sequence is CSVSTGSGYGYTF. CDR3 sequence (DNA): TGCAGCGTTTCTACAGGGTCGGGCTATGGCTACACCTTC.

This clonotype was picked up a small number of times. The V gene is TRBV11-2, the J gene TRBJ2-2; D not resolved. The CDR3 runs to 14 residues. In germline, CDR1 is SGHAT, CDR2 FQNNGV. V lost 4 bases and J lost 6, with 12 bases in between. Here the CDR3 reads CASSSLTGAGELFF. CDR3 nucleotides: TGTGCCAGCAGCTCCCTTACTGGGGCCGGGGAGCTGTTTTTT.

The rearrangement links TRBV10-3 to TRBJ1-5; D perhaps matches TRBD1 (5 bases). The V gene's germline CDR1 is ENHRY and CDR2 SYGVKD. This CDR3 region has 13 residues. Trimming cost V 7 bases and J 3 bases, with 10 bases left between them. This CDR3 is CAIIGGANQPQHF. The CDR3 nucleotides read TGTGCCATCATCGGGGGAGCCAATCAGCCCCAGCATTTT.

This clonotype was seen more than once but under ten times. This chain connects TRBV5-1 to TRBJ1-1; D is uncertain. Germline V lookup: CDR1 SGHRS, CDR2 YFSETQ. Trimming took 0 bases from V and 1 from J, leaving 10 bases between them. This CDR3 is built from 15 residues. The CDR3 reads CASSLASRANTEAFF. DNA of the CDR3: TGCGCCAGCAGCTTGGCCAGCCGAGCGAACACTGAAGCTTTCTTT.

The chain carries TRBV2 and TRBJ1-1; perhaps TRBD1 as D (5 bases). Trimming pared 10 bases from V and 0 bases from J, leaving 15 bases between. There are 14 residues in the CDR3. The V gene's germline CDR1 is SNHLY and CDR2 FYNNEI. The CDR3, as DNA: TGTGCCATCGACGGGCGGGGCGTGAACACTGAAGCTTTCTTT. As protein: CAIDGRGVNTEAFF.

This clonotype was seen ten or more times. One junction end disagrees with the germline gene, perhaps due to a read error. The chain uses TRBV10-3 and TRBJ2-6; D is possibly TRBD1 (6 bases). Germline loops: CDR1 ENHRY, CDR2 SYGVKD. The CDR3 spans 15 residues. The CDR3 DNA sequence: TGTGCCAGCAGTTACAGGGCAGCTGGGGCCAACGTCCTGACTTTC. It encodes CASSYRAAGANVLTF.

Many counts were recorded for this clonotype. At one boundary the junction diverges from the germline segment, which might be a read error. This chain uses TRBV7-7 with TRBJ2-5; D call uncertain. Per the germline V gene, CDR1 is SSHAT and CDR2 is FNYEAQ (reference sequence). The CDR3 has 13 amino acids. The CDR3 bases are TGTGCTAGCAGCCGCTCGGGCGAAGAGACCCAGTACTTC. Translated, it gives CASSRSGEETQYF.

V is TRBV10-3 and J is TRBJ1-2; maybe TRBD1 (5 bases). CDR1 is ENHRY and CDR2 is SYGVKD in the germline V gene. The CDR3 has 18 amino acids. V gave up 5 bases and J gave up 3 bases, with 25 bases separating them. The DNA for the CDR3 is TGTGCCATCAGTAATCAATCCTCCTGGGGGAAGGACTACTATGGCTACACCTTC. Its protein is CAISNQSSWGKDYYGYTF.

The chain couples TRBV29-1 to TRBJ1-2, with 9 positions matching TRBD1. CDR1 SQVTM and CDR2 ANQGSEA come from the germline V gene. The CDR3 runs to 14 residues. The junction had 9 bases not matched to a gene; V was cut back by 8 bases and J by 2 bases. In nucleotides, the CDR3 is TGCAGCACCAGGGGACAGGGCGAAAACTATGGCTACACCTTC. Translated, it gives CSTRGQGENYGYTF.

This clonotype has at least ten counts. The chain has TRBV10-3 and TRBJ2-7; possibly TRBD2 for D (5 bases). Between the trimmed V and J ends, which lost 0 bases and 1 base, there was a span of 10 bases. The CDR3 runs 15 residues. Germline V lookup: CDR1 ENHRY, CDR2 SYGVKD. The CDR3 bases are TGTGCCATCAGTGAGTCGAAGCCGGGGTCCTACGAGCAGTACTTC. Its protein is CAISESKPGSYEQYF.